Presented here are 25 T cell receptor beta chains from one specimen sequenced in a study of blood T cell repertoires in COVID-19. This table comes from immunoSEQ multiplex PCR, and its TCRdb copy is limited to in-frame clones, with some not included. The sample includes approximately 240,000 clones, about nine tenths of them seen just once. The source material was PBMCs or T cells enriched from blood (not recorded which). These receptors were obtained from a woman under 30 who had recovered from COVID-19.

The V call is TRBV4-3, the J call TRBJ1-6; no firm D call. The CDR3 loop spans 15 amino acids. V was clipped by 6 bases and J by 0 bases, with 9 bases between them. The germline V gene encodes CDR1 LGHNA and CDR2 YSLEER. Here the CDR3 DNA reads TGCGCCAGCAGAGACACCAGCTCCTATAATTCACCCCTCCACTTT. Translating gives CASRDTSSYNSPLHF.

This clone is a singleton in its sample. One end of the junction does not line up with germline, which may come from a read error. The same CDR3 arises from other DNA sequences in this sample as well. The rearrangement links TRBV18 to TRBJ1-5, with TRBD1 matching 7 bases. CDR1 is KGHSH and CDR2 is LQKENI in the germline V gene. This CDR3 has 13 amino acids. CDR3 amino acids: CASSPQGNQPQHF. Here the CDR3 DNA reads TGTGCCAGCTCGCCACAGGGGAATCAGCCCCAGCATTTT.

J is TRBJ1-6 and V is TRBV3-1 (or the pseudogene TRBV3-2); TRBD1 matches 7 bases. The CDR3 is made up of 14 amino acids. V trimming: 3 bases; J trimming: 10 bases; junction bases outside the gene matches: 6. Germline V gene data show CDR1 as LGHDT and CDR2 as YNNKEL (reference sequence). In DNA form, the CDR3 reads TGTGCCAGCAGCCAGTCCACAGGGGACTCACCCCTCCACTTT. Its translation is CASSQSTGDSPLHF.

The V gene is TRBV4-1, the J gene TRBJ1-2, with TRBD1 as a possible D gene (6 bases). The CDR3 extends over 17 amino acids. V dropped 1 base and J dropped 4 bases, with 19 bases sitting between them. Germline loops: CDR1 MGHRA, CDR2 YSYEKL. The CDR3 nucleotides read TGCGCCAGCAGCCAAGGGATCCAGGGGCGCTTTGGCTATGGCTACACCTTC. This gives the protein CASSQGIQGRFGYGYTF.

Comments on this clone: This specimen includes other DNA sequences encoding the same CDR3. V usage is TRBV10-3 and J usage is TRBJ1-2; no clear D gene. The CDR3 totals 12 residues. Trimming left V 3 bases short and J 4 bases short, with 6 bases between. The germline V gene encodes CDR1 ENHRY and CDR2 SYGVKD. The CDR3 nucleotides are TGTGCCATCAGTGACCCAGGCTATGGCTACACCTTC. Its translation: CAISDPGYGYTF.

The chain is built from TRBV2 and TRBJ1-1; no definite D call. V dropped 3 bases and J dropped 2 bases, with 13 bases sitting between them. Germline V lookup: CDR1 SNHLY, CDR2 FYNNEI. The CDR3 spans 15 residues. This CDR3 is CASSEGKRFNTEAFF. The CDR3 DNA sequence: TGTGCCAGCAGTGAGGGGAAGCGGTTTAACACTGAAGCTTTCTTT.

CDR3 sequence: CASSLGNRVSPGANVLTF. CDR3 coding DNA: TGTGCCAGCAGCTTAGGGAACAGGGTTTCCCCCGGGGCCAACGTCCTGACTTTC. This chain uses TRBV7-9 with TRBJ2-6; D possibly corresponds to TRBD1 (6 bases). Germline CDR1 SEHNR, CDR2 FQNEAQ (reference sequence). The CDR3 is 18 amino acids. V lost 1 base to trimming and J lost 4 bases, with 17 bases between them.

The rearrangement joins TRBV5-1 to TRBJ2-3; D possibly corresponds to TRBD2 (6 bases). Trimming shortened V by 4 bases and J by 4 bases, and 16 bases separated the two germline ends. Germline CDR1 SGHRS, CDR2 YFSETQ. The CDR3 totals 15 residues. The CDR3 loop reads CASSPGLHKPDTQYF. The CDR3 DNA reads TGCGCCAGCAGCCCGGGACTCCACAAACCAGATACGCAGTATTTT.

This clone has only a few counts. The V call is TRBV6-2 or TRBV6-3, the J call TRBJ2-3, with D unresolved. V lost 0 bases to trimming and J lost 1 base, with 11 bases between them. This CDR3 has 16 residues. Germline CDR1 is MNHEY and CDR2 is SVGEGT. For the CDR3, the DNA is TGTGCCAGCAGTTACTCGAATTTCTATGGCACAGATACGCAGTATTTT. This sequence encodes CASSYSNFYGTDTQYF.

This chain uses TRBV5-1 with TRBJ2-5; 9 positions agree with TRBD2. The CDR3 covers 17 residues. J was trimmed by 4 bases and V by 4 bases; bases with no gene match: 14. Germline CDR1 reads SGHRS; CDR2 reads YFSETQ. The CDR3 DNA follows: TGCGCCAGCAGCGCTGACTCCGGTAGCGGGAGAGGAGAGACCCAGTACTTC. Translated, it gives CASSADSGSGRGETQYF.

The chain has TRBV27 and TRBJ1-1; D gene unclear. Between the trimmed V and J ends, which lost 4 bases and 0 bases, there was a span of 12 bases. The CDR3 extends over 15 amino acids. Germline V CDR1 and CDR2: MNHEY, SMNVEV (reference sequence). The DNA for the CDR3 is TGTGCCAGCAGTTCGGTCCCTTCAATGAACACTGAAGCTTTCTTT. This encodes CASSSVPSMNTEAFF.

The V and J genes are TRBV10-3 and TRBJ1-5; TRBD1 agrees at 8 bases. The V gene's germline CDR1 is ENHRY and CDR2 SYGVKD. V shed 8 bases and J 7 bases; nucleotides not matched to a gene: 10. The CDR3 covers 14 residues. The chain's CDR3 is CAISLGQGMQPQHF. CDR3 DNA: TGTGCCATCTCTTTAGGACAGGGAATGCAGCCCCAGCATTTT.

The V call is TRBV28, the J call TRBJ1-6, with TRBD1 matching over 10 bases. Trimming cost V 7 bases and J 9 bases; bases outside gene matches: 6. Germline-derived CDR1 and CDR2 are MDHEN and SYDVKM. The CDR3 covers 14 residues. The CDR3 coding sequence is TGTGCCAGCATCGTGGGACAGGGGAGTTCACCCCTCCACTTT. Translation: CASIVGQGSSPLHF.

V is TRBV6-5 and J is TRBJ1-5; D unclear. This CDR3 region has 11 residues. Germline V gene sequence: CDR1 MNHEY, CDR2 SVGAGI. Trimming removed 6 bases at V and 5 bases at J, with 5 bases between. The CDR3 reads CASSGDQPQHF. The CDR3 region has the DNA TGTGCCAGCAGCGGAGATCAGCCCCAGCATTTT.

The rearrangement links TRBV7-9 to TRBJ1-6, with 10 bases lining up with TRBD1. The CDR3 sequence is 15 residues long. Germline lookup yields CDR1 SEHNR and CDR2 FQNEAQ (reference sequence). Unmatched junction bases numbered 0, after V lost 1 base and J lost 6 bases. The CDR3 sequence: CASSLGDRGNSPLHF. The CDR3 DNA reads TGTGCCAGCAGCTTAGGGGACAGGGGTAATTCACCCCTCCACTTT.

The J gene is TRBJ1-2, the V gene TRBV9; no definite D call. This CDR3 comprises 13 residues. CDR1 is SGDLS, CDR2 YYNGEE, per germline. Deletions cut 3 bases from V and 4 bases from J, with 10 bases between. The CDR3 region is CASSETISYGYTF. The DNA of the CDR3 is TGTGCCAGCAGCGAAACTATATCCTATGGCTACACCTTC.

This chain uses TRBV25-1 with TRBJ1-2; D is unclear. V lost 2 bases and J 1 base, leaving 14 bases between the germline ends. This CDR3 is built from 16 residues. From germline, CDR1 is MGHDK and CDR2 SYGVNS. This chain's CDR3 is CASSEGEGPINYGYTF. Here the CDR3 DNA reads TGTGCCAGCAGTGAAGGTGAGGGCCCAATTAACTATGGCTACACCTTC.

The chain is built from TRBV6-5 and TRBJ2-2; tentatively, D is TRBD2 (5 bases). The V and J ends lost 2 bases and 6 bases respectively, with 13 bases between them. The CDR3 length is 15 residues. CDR1 and CDR2 from the germline V gene are MNHEY and SVGAGI. CDR3 amino acids: CASSYAGGGSGELFF. CDR3 bases: TGTGCCAGCAGTTACGCTGGAGGCGGCTCCGGGGAGCTGTTTTTT.

V usage is TRBV27 and J usage is TRBJ1-2; unclear D gene. The CDR3 is 14 amino acids. V was shortened by 2 bases and J by 0 bases, with 7 bases between the two germline ends. In germline, CDR1 is MNHEY, CDR2 SMNVEV (reference sequence). The CDR3 DNA sequence: TGTGCCAGCAGTTTAAGAGGAGCTAACTATGGCTACACCTTC. This gives the protein CASSLRGANYGYTF.

This clone is a singleton in its sample. This CDR3 is CASSQKQGAGELFF. CDR3 bases: TGTGCCAGCAGCCAAAAACAGGGGGCCGGGGAGCTGTTTTTT. This chain uses TRBV3-1 (or the pseudogene TRBV3-2) with TRBJ2-2; 8 bases match TRBD1. The CDR3 spans 14 residues. Germline assignment: CDR1 LGHDT and CDR2 YNNKEL (reference sequence). Trimming removed 2 bases from V and 6 bases from J; junction bases left unmatched: 2.

Details on this clone: A clone one base away is much larger, so this may be a read error. This sequence joins TRBV7-9 and TRBJ2-3, with TRBD2 matching over 7 bases. V shed 4 bases, J shed 1 base, and the junction held 2 bases outside the gene matches. CDR1 and CDR2 (germline): SEHNR, FQNEAQ (reference sequence). The CDR3 spans 14 residues. The CDR3 reads CASSSRGGTDTQYF. The CDR3 DNA reads TGTGCCAGCAGCTCCCGGGGGGGCACAGATACGCAGTATTTT.

The genes are TRBV18 and TRBJ1-1; a weak D match, TRBD1 (6 bases). Germline V gives CDR1 KGHSH, CDR2 LQKENI. The ends were cut back, 4 bases at V and 4 bases at J, with 13 bases in the middle. The CDR3 runs 14 residues. CDR3 nucleotides: TGTGCCAGCTCACTTGAGGGGGTGAGCACTGAAGCTTTCTTT. Translation: CASSLEGVSTEAFF.

This clone occurred a few times. The chain uses TRBV9 and TRBJ1-2; the D is unclear. Trimming stripped 0 bases from V and 7 bases from J, with 16 bases between. This CDR3 spans 15 amino acids. The germline gives CDR1 SGDLS, CDR2 YYNGEE. CDR3 protein: CASSVGFPGSFGYTF. The CDR3 bases are TGTGCCAGCAGCGTAGGATTCCCAGGATCGTTTGGCTACACCTTC.

This rearrangement joins TRBV28 to TRBJ1-6, with 10 positions matching TRBD1. J lost 6 bases, V lost 6 bases, and 5 bases had no gene match. The CDR3 is 15 residues long. Germline values: CDR1 MDHEN, CDR2 SYDVKM. CDR3 loop: CASSRGQGGNSPLHF. Here the CDR3 DNA reads TGTGCCAGCAGCCGCGGACAGGGGGGTAATTCACCCCTCCACTTT.

The chain has TRBV24-1 and TRBJ2-5; unclear D gene. The V gene's germline CDR1 is KGHDR and CDR2 SFDVKD. V dropped 7 bases and J dropped 1 base, with 6 bases sitting between them. The CDR3 runs to 12 residues. The CDR3 DNA reads as TGTGCCACCAGCGCCGGCCAAGAGACCCAGTACTTC. Translating gives CATSAGQETQYF.